This TCR beta chain came from a study of T cell responses to AZD1222 COVID-19 vaccine. Measured with immunoSEQ multiplex PCR; TCRdb has only the in-frame clones, and not every one. The sample includes more than 120,000 clones, approximately 91% of them seen just once. The CDR3 contains 15 residues. Germline V gene data show CDR1 as KGHDR and CDR2 as SFDVKD. V lost 6 bases and J 4 bases, leaving 14 bases between the germline ends. This chain joins TRBV24-1 and TRBJ2-2, with D uncertain. This material consisted of peripheral blood, taken 28 days after the second dose of the MenACWY control vaccine. This TCR was recovered from an adult who received the MenACWY meningococcal vaccine as a control. CDR3 in amino acids: CATSSPAASTGELFF. The DNA of the CDR3 is TGTGCCACCAGTTCGCCGGCAGCCTCCACCGGGGAGCTGTTTTTT.